This T cell receptor (beta chain) was found in a study of cytomegalovirus exposure and HLA in healthy donors. A multiplex PCR was run with 60 Vbeta primers and 13 Jbeta primers. The repertoire was sequenced with immunoSEQ multiplex PCR; TCRdb's copy has only in-frame clones and lacks some. Among more than 90,000 clones listed, almost 70% were seen once. Germline-derived CDR1 and CDR2 are MNHNY and SVGAGI (reference sequence). The CDR3 covers 16 residues. With 0 bases removed from V and 8 bases from J, the gap between germline ends came to 17 bases. Input material: PBMCs. The clonotype was recovered from a man aged 25-45 years in good health and CMV-seropositive. This chain joins TRBV6-6 and TRBJ2-1; D is unresolved. In DNA form, the CDR3 reads TGTGCCAGCAGTTACTCAGACTGGAGAGGCCGGGATGAGCAGTTCTTC. Translated, it gives CASSYSDWRGRDEQFF.